One TCR beta chain is described in this entry. As processed by the authors: Reference gene primers were amplified, and this amplification served to estimate nucleated cell counts. Clones were sequenced by immunoSEQ multiplex PCR, and TCRdb holds only the in-frame ones, with some missing. D and trimming come from the DNA, and the V and J calls and clone size come from that table. This table has a few hundred thousand clones, 88% appearing once. The data originate from a study of blood T cell repertoires in COVID-19. Study-level background: Acute and convalescent COVID-19 samples came from the United States, Italy and Spain. T cells, B-cell-depleted T cells, or PBMCs supplied cDNA or gDNA.

The ends were cut back, 6 bases at V and 1 base at J, with 15 bases in the middle. The V gene's germline CDR1 is SGHTA and CDR2 FQGNSA. The CDR3 length is 16 residues. This rearrangement joins TRBV7-2 to TRBJ2-2; the D gene is possibly TRBD2 (7 bases). The receptor was derived from an elderly man with acute or convalescent COVID-19. Sequenced input: peripheral blood. CDR3 sequence reads: CASRPGGLRNTGELFF. As DNA, the CDR3 is TGTGCCAGCAGACCCGGGGGGCTTAGGAACACCGGGGAGCTGTTTTTT.